A selection of T cell receptor beta chains follows, all from one sample in a study of CD8+ T cells in alopecia areata. Generated by immunoSEQ multiplex PCR, the TCRdb table keeps only in-frame clones and is missing some. The data show 110,000 or so clones, with less than 60% seen just once and 3% to 4% held by the top ten. Material: CD4+ T cells sorted from blood, obtained at week 24, from a patient treated with tofacitinib. The receptors shown here come from a human donor with alopecia areata. Both conserved end residues are part of each CDR3. The order of the fields is clone size, D gene, V gene, J gene, CDR3 protein, CDR3 DNA. The D gene is left open where the match is weak. Rows give clone size only sometimes, using once, few, many, or a class for an expanded clone.

-	TRBD2	TRBV9	TRBJ2-3	CASSVSGRASDTQYF	TGTGCCAGCAGCGTCAGCGGGAGGGCATCAGATACGCAGTATTTT
-	-	TRBV27	TRBJ1-5	CASSSPGNQPQHF	TGTGCCAGCAGTTCCCCGGGGAATCAGCCCCAGCATTTT
few	-	TRBV7-9	TRBJ2-5	CASSPGTSRETQYF	TGTGCCAGCAGCCCCGGGACTTCGCGGGAGACCCAGTACTTC
-	TRBD1	TRBV9	TRBJ1-1	CASSVGQGGFMNTEAFF	TGTGCCAGCAGCGTTGGACAGGGCGGGTTCATGAACACTGAAGCTTTCTTT
few	-	TRBV29-1	TRBJ2-2	CSVAMISTGELFF	TGCAGCGTCGCCATGATTAGCACCGGGGAGCTGTTTTTT
-	-	TRBV29-1	TRBJ1-6	CSAKTGSSYNSPLHF	TGCAGCGCGAAGACGGGGAGCTCCTATAATTCACCCCTCCACTTT
-	-	TRBV18	TRBJ2-2	CASSPPPGAGELFF	TGTGCCAGCTCACCACCGCCGGGGGCCGGGGAGCTGTTTTTT
few	-	TRBV5-6	TRBJ2-1	CASSFNPSEQFF	TGTGCCAGCAGCTTTAATCCTTCCGAGCAGTTCTTC
-	-	TRBV18	TRBJ2-7	CASSPRGGSTYEQYF	TGTGCCAGCTCACCCCGCGGAGGGAGCACCTACGAGCAGTACTTC
-	-	TRBV29-1	TRBJ2-5	CSVDPSQETQYF	TGCAGCGTTGATCCGAGTCAAGAGACCCAGTACTTC